These 7 T cell receptor beta chains were sequenced from one sample in a study of CD8+ T cells in alopecia areata. The sequencing template was cDNA reverse transcribed from extracted RNA. Sequencing was performed with immunoSEQ multiplex PCR; in TCRdb, only in-frame clones are kept and a portion is missing. The sample lists 150,000 or so clones, more than 40% occurring once. The starting material was CD8+ T cells sorted from blood, obtained at week 0. The source is a human donor with alopecia areata.

V usage is TRBV6-7 and J usage is TRBJ2-7; D is uncertain. TRBV6-7 counts as an open reading frame of uncertain function. The ends were cut back, 4 bases at V and 4 bases at J, with 8 bases in the middle. The CDR3 spans 12 residues. CDR3 region: CASSSMGYEQYF. The CDR3, as DNA: TGTGCCAGCAGTTCGATGGGGTACGAGCAGTACTTC.

This clone showed up just a few times. This sequence joins TRBV2 and TRBJ2-3; possibly TRBD1 for D (6 bases). The CDR3 is 17 amino acids. Trimming cost V 3 bases and J 3 bases, with 19 bases left between them. Germline V gene data show CDR1 as SNHLY and CDR2 as FYNNEI. CDR3 sequence: CASSEGPQGQGTDTQYF. CDR3 in DNA: TGTGCCAGCAGTGAGGGCCCTCAGGGACAAGGTACAGATACGCAGTATTTT.

The rearrangement links TRBV25-1 to TRBJ2-1; 9 nucleotides line up with TRBD1. V trimming: 1 base; J trimming: 9 bases; junction bases outside the gene matches: 7. Germline CDR1 MGHDK, CDR2 SYGVNS. The CDR3 length is 15 residues. CDR3 bases: TGTGCCAGCAGTGAATCTCTGGACAGGGGAACTGAGCAGTTCTTC. Protein: CASSESLDRGTEQFF. Looking up the rest from reference TRBV25-1 and TRBJ2-1 gives the full variable domain: EADIYQTPRYLVIGTGKKITLECSQTMGHDKMYWYQQDPGMELHLIHYSYGVNSTEKGDLSSESTVSRIRTEHFPLTLESARPSHTSQYLCASSESLDRGTEQFFGPGTRLTVL.

The V call is TRBV29-1, the J call TRBJ1-2; 7 nucleotides agree with TRBD1. This CDR3 is 13 amino acids long. The germline gives CDR1 SQVTM, CDR2 ANQGSEA. V gave up 8 bases and J gave up 4 bases; unmatched junction bases: 10. Here the CDR3 reads CSCETGRFYGYTF. In DNA, the CDR3 is TGCAGCTGCGAGACAGGGAGATTCTATGGCTACACCTTC.

The J gene is TRBJ1-5, the V gene TRBV15, with 8 bases fitting TRBD1. CDR3 size: 15 residues. Trimming removed 11 bases from V and 0 bases from J; junction bases left unmatched: 9. Germline assignment: CDR1 LNHNV and CDR2 YYDKDF (reference sequence). The CDR3 protein is CASTQGGFSNQPQHF. The CDR3, as DNA: TGTGCCTCTACACAGGGGGGCTTTAGCAATCAGCCCCAGCATTTT.

The V gene is TRBV7-9, the J gene TRBJ1-6; TRBD1 aligns across 9 bases. The CDR3 is made up of 16 amino acids. Germline CDR1 and CDR2: SEHNR and FQNEAQ (reference sequence). V dropped 8 bases and J dropped 8; count of bases not matched to a gene: 13. CDR3 loop: CASVTTGTGIDSPLHF. For the CDR3, the DNA is TGTGCCAGCGTCACAACCGGGACAGGGATAGATTCACCCCTCCACTTT.

V gene TRBV29-1 combines with J gene TRBJ2-7; D might be TRBD1 or TRBD2, each matching 5 bases. Trimming left V 4 bases short and J 3 bases short, with 13 bases between. The CDR3 extends over 13 amino acids. In germline, CDR1 is SQVTM, CDR2 ANQGSEA. The chain's CDR3 is CSVVMGDSYEQYF. CDR3 bases: TGCAGCGTTGTAATGGGAGACAGCTACGAGCAGTACTTC.